The 5 T cell receptor beta chains reported below all come from one sample, sequenced in a study of blood T cell repertoires in COVID-19. Using immunoSEQ multiplex PCR, the repertoire was profiled, and TCRdb retains in-frame clones only, with some absent. The sample holds some 360,000 clones, about 89% seen once. The sample taken for sequencing was peripheral blood. The source is a woman aged 60-70 years with COVID-19, enrolled during active disease.

The chain recombines TRBV2 with TRBJ1-2, with D unclear. Looked up from germline, CDR1 is SNHLY and CDR2 is FYNNEI. The V and J ends lost 7 bases and 4 bases respectively, with 13 bases between them. The CDR3 contains 13 residues. CDR3 sequence: CASTQREAYGYTF. CDR3 in DNA: TGTGCCAGCACCCAACGGGAGGCCTATGGCTACACCTTC.

The chain recombines TRBV9 with TRBJ1-1, with TRBD1 as a possible D gene (5 bases). Per the germline V gene, CDR1 is SGDLS and CDR2 is YYNGEE. CDR3 size: 16 residues. V gave up 6 bases and J gave up 6 bases, with 24 bases separating them. Here the CDR3 DNA reads TGTGCCAGCAACGACAGTCCAAGGGCAGGACGGTCTGAAGCTTTCTTT. Translating it yields CASNDSPRAGRSEAFF.

This sequence joins TRBV6-1 and TRBJ1-5; 7 bases line up with TRBD1. The CDR3 is made up of 14 amino acids. V gave up 2 bases and J gave up 11 bases; unmatched junction bases: 9. In germline, CDR1 is MNHNS, CDR2 SASEGT. CDR3 sequence reads: CASSERHGRGAQHF. Here the CDR3 DNA reads TGTGCCAGCAGTGAACGACATGGCAGGGGGGCCCAGCATTTT.

V and J are TRBV6-2 or TRBV6-3 and TRBJ2-2, with no clear D. The CDR3 has 13 amino acids. The V end was cut by 6 bases, the J end by 5 bases, with 10 bases between. Germline CDR1 MNHEY, CDR2 SVGEGT. The CDR3: CASSFIVTGELFF. For the CDR3, the DNA is TGTGCCAGCAGCTTTATCGTTACCGGGGAGCTGTTTTTT.

The chain joins TRBV5-1 to TRBJ1-1; D not certain. Germline V lookup: CDR1 SGHRS, CDR2 YFSETQ. Trimming cost V 5 bases and J 1 base, with 15 bases left between them. There are 15 residues in the CDR3. The CDR3 DNA sequence: TGCGCCAGCAGGCTCCACCTGGGAGCGAACACTGAAGCTTTCTTT. It translates to CASRLHLGANTEAFF.